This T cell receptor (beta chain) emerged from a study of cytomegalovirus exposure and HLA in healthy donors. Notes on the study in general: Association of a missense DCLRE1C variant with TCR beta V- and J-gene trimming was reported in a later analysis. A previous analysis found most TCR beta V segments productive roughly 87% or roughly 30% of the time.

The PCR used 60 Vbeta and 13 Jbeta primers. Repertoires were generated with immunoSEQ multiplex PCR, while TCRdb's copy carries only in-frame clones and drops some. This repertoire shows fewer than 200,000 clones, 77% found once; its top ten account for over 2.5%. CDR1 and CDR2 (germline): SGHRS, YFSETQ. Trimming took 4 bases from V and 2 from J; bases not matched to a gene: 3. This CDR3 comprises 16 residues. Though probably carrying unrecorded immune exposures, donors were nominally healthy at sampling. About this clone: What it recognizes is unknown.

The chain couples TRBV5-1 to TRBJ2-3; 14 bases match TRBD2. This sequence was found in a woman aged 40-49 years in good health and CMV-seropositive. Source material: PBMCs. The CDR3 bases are TGCGCCAGCAGCCTGGGACTAGCGGGGGTCACAGATACGCAGTATTTT. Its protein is CASSLGLAGVTDTQYF.